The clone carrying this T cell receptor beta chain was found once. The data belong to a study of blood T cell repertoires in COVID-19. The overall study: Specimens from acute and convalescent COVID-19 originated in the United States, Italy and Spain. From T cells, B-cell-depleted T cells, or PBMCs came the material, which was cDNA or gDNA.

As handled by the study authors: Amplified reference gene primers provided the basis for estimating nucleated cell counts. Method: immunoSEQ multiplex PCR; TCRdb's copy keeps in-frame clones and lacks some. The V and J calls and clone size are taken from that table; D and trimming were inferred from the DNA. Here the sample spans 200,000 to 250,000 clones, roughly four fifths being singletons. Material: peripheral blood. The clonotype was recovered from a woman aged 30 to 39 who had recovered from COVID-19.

CDR3 sequence: CASSGGTSGYQETQYF. The CDR3 bases are TGCGCCAGCAGTGGGGGGACTAGCGGGTACCAAGAGACCCAGTACTTC. The rearrangement uses TRBV10-1 and TRBJ2-5, with 12 bases fitting TRBD2. Germline lookup yields CDR1 WNHNN and CDR2 SYGVQD (reference sequence). The CDR3 has 16 amino acids. After removal of 4 bases from V and 0 bases from J, the junction contained 3 bases not matched to a gene.